The rows below give T cell receptor beta chains drawn from one sample of a study of OX40 agonist ivuxolimab in advanced cancers. Only in-frame clones appear in the TCRdb table, and some are missing; sequencing was by immunoSEQ multiplex PCR. The sample has tens of thousands of clones; roughly nine tenths are singletons. Source: CD4+ or CD8+ T cells sorted from blood, taken in a trial of the OX40 agonist ivuxolimab. Receptors were obtained from an adult with an advanced solid tumor such as melanoma, head and neck, liver or kidney cancer. The CDR3 runs from the conserved cysteine through the conserved F or W. Each record gives: clone size, V gene, D gene, J gene, CDR3 protein, CDR3 DNA. A D gene is named only where the DNA matches it firmly. Some rows mark clone size as missing; the rest say once, few, many or name a class of expanded clone.

>NA|TRBV9|NA|TRBJ1-4
CASSPGSATNEKLFF
TGTGCCAGCAGCCCTGGGAGTGCAACTAATGAAAAACTGTTTTTT
>NA|TRBV9|TRBD1|TRBJ2-7
CASSASTGLYEQYF
TGTGCCAGCAGCGCCTCGACAGGGCTCTACGAGCAGTACTTC
>NA|TRBV7-9|TRBD1|TRBJ2-7
CASSGTGLYEQYF
TGTGCCAGCAGTGGGACAGGGCTGTACGAGCAGTACTTC
>once|TRBV5-6|NA|TRBJ2-7
CASSTVTGSYEQYF
TGTGCCAGCAGCACGGTGACAGGATCCTACGAGCAGTACTTC
>NA|TRBV27|NA|TRBJ1-6
CASSATGSYNSPLHF
TGTGCCAGCAGTGCGACAGGATCCTATAATTCACCCCTCCACTTT
>NA|TRBV9|NA|TRBJ2-3
CASSAGTISLTDTQYF
TGTGCCAGCAGCGCCGGGACAATCTCCTTAACAGATACGCAGTATTTT
>NA|TRBV5-1|NA|TRBJ2-7
CASSLVRGAVHEQYF
TGCGCCAGCAGCTTGGTGCGGGGAGCGGTCCACGAGCAGTACTTC
>NA|TRBV4-1|NA|TRBJ2-1
CASSGGDKEQFF
TGCGCCAGCAGCGGTGGCGACAAGGAGCAGTTCTTC
>NA|TRBV27|NA|TRBJ1-4
CASSLRATNEKLFF
TGTGCCAGCAGTTTGAGGGCAACTAATGAAAAACTGTTTTTT
>NA|TRBV27|NA|TRBJ2-7
CASSLSGPYEQYF
TGTGCCAGCAGTTTATCCGGCCCCTACGAGCAGTACTTC
>NA|TRBV6-1|TRBD1|TRBJ2-1
CASSQGTGGFLPYNEQFF
TGTGCCAGCAGTCAAGGGACAGGGGGCTTTCTCCCCTACAATGAGCAGTTCTTC
>NA|TRBV19|TRBD1|TRBJ1-2
CASSIFVRAGGDGYTF
TGTGCCAGTAGTATTTTCGTAAGGGCAGGGGGCGATGGCTACACCTTC
>NA|TRBV25-1|NA|TRBJ1-3
CASSEFGKEYF
TGTGCCAGCAGTGAATTTGGGAAAGAGTATTTT
>once|TRBV29-1|TRBD2|TRBJ2-7
CSYGLAGRSSYEQYF
TGCAGCTACGGACTAGCGGGGAGGAGCTCCTACGAGCAGTACTTC
>NA|TRBV29-1|NA|TRBJ2-1
CSVEEQEGPRPRLNEQFF
TGCAGCGTTGAAGAACAGGAGGGCCCTCGGCCTAGATTAAATGAGCAGTTCTTC
>NA|TRBV5-1|TRBD1|TRBJ2-5
CASSLMGQGAGFQETQYF
TGCGCCAGCAGCTTGATGGGACAGGGGGCCGGGTTCCAAGAGACCCAGTACTTC
>NA|TRBV6-1|TRBD1|TRBJ2-7
CASRDRVYEQYF
TGTGCCAGCAGGGACAGGGTCTACGAGCAGTACTTC
>NA|TRBV11-2|TRBD2|TRBJ2-5
CASSLWTSGSSETQYF
TGTGCCAGCAGCTTATGGACTAGCGGGAGTTCTGAGACCCAGTACTTC
>NA|TRBV19|NA|TRBJ1-1
CASITGTTTEAFF
TGTGCCAGTATAACCGGGACAACAACTGAAGCTTTCTTT
>few|TRBV6-5|NA|TRBJ2-7
CASSYAAGSPYEQYF
TGTGCCAGCAGTTACGCGGCGGGATCTCCCTACGAGCAGTACTTC
>once|TRBV28|NA|TRBJ2-6
CASSFGAGANVLTF
TGTGCCAGCAGTTTCGGGGCTGGGGCCAACGTTCTGACTTTC
>NA|TRBV29-1|TRBD2|TRBJ2-3
CSVEELAGPTDTQYF
TGCAGCGTTGAAGAACTAGCGGGGCCCACAGATACGCAGTATTTT
>NA|TRBV27|NA|TRBJ2-7
CATHNPGALYEQYF
TGTGCCACCCATAATCCAGGGGCCCTCTACGAGCAGTACTTC
>NA|TRBV27|NA|TRBJ2-7
CASSSLQGSSEQYF
TGTGCCAGCAGTTCCCTCCAGGGATCTAGCGAGCAGTACTTC
>NA|TRBV5-8|NA|TRBJ1-5
CASARADLSNQPQHF
TGTGCCAGCGCTCGGGCAGACCTAAGCAATCAGCCCCAGCATTTT
>NA|TRBV7-9|TRBD1|TRBJ1-6
CASSQTTGENSPLHF
TGTGCCAGCAGCCAAACGACAGGGGAGAATTCACCCCTCCACTTT
>NA|TRBV11-1|NA|TRBJ2-5
CASSLIYGRAETQYF
TGTGCCAGCAGCTTAATTTACGGCAGGGCCGAGACCCAGTACTTC
>once|TRBV7-6|NA|TRBJ2-2
CASSLNTGELFF
TGTGCCAGCAGCTTAAACACCGGGGAGCTGTTTTTT
>NA|TRBV18|NA|TRBJ2-3
CASSPDTDTQYF
TGTGCCAGCTCACCAGACACAGATACGCAGTATTTT
>few|TRBV11-2|TRBD1|TRBJ1-5
CASSPTGGLNQPQHF
TGTGCCAGCAGCCCGACAGGGGGCCTCAATCAGCCCCAGCATTTT
>NA|TRBV6-4|NA|TRBJ2-7
CASSDSGYEQYF
TGTGCCAGCAGTGACTCAGGCTACGAGCAGTACTTC
>NA|TRBV7-9|TRBD1|TRBJ2-2
CASRSRTGEFLKDTGELFF
TGTGCCAGCAGATCTAGGACAGGGGAGTTTCTGAAAGACACCGGGGAGCTGTTTTTT
>NA|TRBV4-1|NA|TRBJ2-7
CASSQDEAGDRQFEQYF
TGCGCCAGCAGCCAAGATGAAGCGGGTGACCGGCAATTCGAGCAGTACTTC
>NA|TRBV29-1|TRBD2|TRBJ2-1
CSVAGTSGNFGSEQFF
TGCAGCGTTGCCGGGACTAGCGGGAATTTTGGTAGTGAGCAGTTCTTC
>once|TRBV19|TRBD2|TRBJ2-1
CASSIVTATSTNEQFF
TGTGCCAGTAGTATAGTAACCGCGACTAGCACCAATGAGCAGTTCTTC